The entry below gives a single T cell receptor (beta chain) sequence along with its context. Germline loops: CDR1 MNHNY, CDR2 SVGAGI (reference sequence). This CDR3 is built from 12 residues. Trimming shortened V by 0 bases and J by 7 bases, and 6 bases separated the two germline ends. This entry comes from a study of blood T cells in healthy people across ages. It was with a sample-barcoded 5' primer and a J-beta primer mix that a second PCR of roughly 7 to 12 cycles was run. TCRdb analysed the 5' RACE reads with MiXCR anew, one entry per CDR3 protein. The sample yields about 930,000 distinct CDR3 sequences, almost 30% seen once. These data were also filed under a second study, of T cells of mothers and their children. That report notes: Three healthy Caucasian mothers and their six children were the donors. Over 9.5 million TCR beta CDR3 reads were obtained from each mother, and about 3 million from each child.

The source is a woman aged 40 to 50 in good health. The sequenced sample consisted of blood. V and J are TRBV6-6 and TRBJ1-1; no reliable D call. CDR3 coding DNA: TGTGCCAGCAGTTACTCGACATATGAAGCTTTCTTT. This sequence encodes CASSYSTYEAFF.